Following are 5 T cell receptor beta chains from one sample sequenced in a study of blood T cell repertoires in COVID-19 (TCRdb year 2020). The method behind the library was the immunoSEQ multiplex PCR assay. Entries here come from immuneACCESS through TCRdb and include only in-frame sequences with V and J called. Some clones fail to appear in such tables; in the studies checked, an unresolved V gene covers under half of the shortfall, and the cause of the remainder is unknown. The sample data list 100,000 or so clones, and around four fifths of these were observed just once. The top ten hold about an eighth of the sample. Source material: peripheral blood. Every receptor here comes from a man over 45 with active or convalescent COVID-19.

The genes are TRBV27 and TRBJ1-2; TRBD1 might be the D (5 bases). The CDR3 is 15 amino acids. Germline CDR1 MNHEY, CDR2 SMNVEV (reference sequence). V was clipped by 10 bases and J by 0 bases, with 18 bases between them. The chain's CDR3 is CATQGGSLANYGYTF. The CDR3 bases are TGTGCCACCCAGGGCGGCAGTTTAGCTAACTATGGCTACACCTTC.

This clone was found a few times. The gene calls are TRBV5-1 and TRBJ2-1; D is undetermined. Trimming removed 4 bases from V and 7 bases from J, with 12 bases in between. CDR3 length equals 13 residues. Germline V gene data show CDR1 as SGHRS and CDR2 as YFSETQ. CDR3 sequence reads: CASSEERWNEQFF. CDR3 DNA: TGCGCCAGCAGCGAAGAGAGGTGGAATGAGCAGTTCTTC.

This clone was recorded a few times. The chain employs TRBV27 and TRBJ1-4; 8 bases are a match to TRBD1. Trimming at V came to 5 bases and at J to 3 bases, leaving 11 bases not matched to a gene. CDR3 size: 17 residues. In germline, CDR1 is MNHEY, CDR2 SMNVEV (reference sequence). The CDR3 coding sequence is TGTGCCAGCAGTCCTCCTAGACAGGGGTTATCTAATGAAAAACTGTTTTTT. Its protein is CASSPPRQGLSNEKLFF.

CDR3 DNA: TGTGCCAGCAGCAACGCCTCGGGACAGGGGCCAAATAGCAATCAGCCCCAGCATTTT. Amino acids: CASSNASGQGPNSNQPQHF. This chain joins TRBV13 and TRBJ1-5; 10 bases match TRBD1. Germline V gene lookup returns CDR1 PRHDT and CDR2 FYEKMQ (reference sequence). The CDR3 length is 19 residues. V was pared by 5 bases and J by 0 bases, with 13 bases of the junction left unmatched. The full variable domain, in which reference TRBV13 and TRBJ1-5 provide the parts outside the CDR3, is AAGVIQSPRHLIKEKRETATLKCYPIPRHDTVYWYQQGPGQDPQFLISFYEKMQSDKGSIPDRFSAQQFSDYHSELNMSSLELGDSALYFCASSNASGQGPNSNQPQHFGDGTRLSIL.

V gene TRBV29-1 combines with J gene TRBJ2-5; D is perhaps TRBD1 (5 bases). Trimming removed 7 bases at V and 5 bases at J, with 17 bases between. This CDR3 spans 13 amino acids. Germline V gene data show CDR1 as SQVTM and CDR2 as ANQGSEA. This chain's CDR3 is CSAQPSQGETQYF. For the CDR3, the DNA is TGCAGCGCCCAACCATCCCAGGGCGAGACCCAGTACTTC.